The TCR beta chain described here comes from a study of T cell responses to AZD1222 COVID-19 vaccine. Libraries were prepared by immunoSEQ multiplex PCR; TCRdb keeps only in-frame clonotypes and omits some of them. The sample includes under 200,000 clones, almost 95% of them seen just once. Points from the study as a whole: White British people made up most donors, females outnumbered males, and clonal diversity was possibly underestimated. There were repertoire samples only from the period after the peak T cell response. Nearly half of spike-specific TCRs reportedly go after variant regions that carry no mutations. When two AZD1222 doses had been given, Spike-specific TCR breadth and depth rose.

The junction had 2 bases not matched to a gene; V was cut back by 1 base and J by 5 bases. Germline-derived CDR1 and CDR2 are SNHLY and FYNNEI. The CDR3 consists of 14 residues. Details on this clone: Its antigen is undetermined.

V is TRBV2 and J is TRBJ1-2; 9 bases are a match to TRBD1. Here the sequenced sample was peripheral blood, taken on day 0 of AZD1222 vaccination. This sequence was found in an adult in good health. The chain's CDR3 is CASSEGDRVYGYTF. The DNA of the CDR3 is TGTGCCAGCAGTGAAGGGGACAGGGTATATGGCTACACCTTC.